Listed here is a single TCR beta chain. It lacks a known antigen. Base qualities were left out, and no much larger clone turns up one base away. The CDR3, cysteine through phenylalanine, is 14 amino acids long. Only the CDR3 DNA stays, 42 bases, in frame from base 1. V is reduced by 0 bases and J by 1 base, leaving a spacing of 7 bases between them. Via the germline V gene, CDR1 is SGDLS and CDR2 YYNGEE. Receptor libraries were prepared by the immunoSEQ multiplex PCR assay. A mixture of 60 forward primers for TCR Vbeta segments and 13 reverse primers for TCR Jbeta segments was used in the multiplex PCR. A multiplex PCR assay on genomic DNA amplified the CDR3 region of rearranged TCR beta genes. Amplified TCR beta libraries were sequenced as 87-base-pair reads on the Illumina HiSeq System. Regarding the original processing steps: In a later analysis, roughly 80 million unique TCR beta chains were counted across the 650 to 700 repertoires, and roughly 10 million of these chains were shared by at least two donors. Raw reads were error-corrected and collapsed into unique sequences by a nearest-neighbor algorithm in which closely related sequences were merged to remove PCR and sequencing errors. To assign V, D and J gene segments, CDR3 sequences were aligned to IMGT reference sequences. For a sequence to be retained, a match of at least six nucleotides was required to both a V gene segment and a J gene segment. Rearrangements were classified as productive when the CDR3 lacked stop codons and remained in frame with V and J, and all other rearrangements were classified as non-productive. CDR3 was defined according to IMGT convention as the region running from the second conserved V-encoded cysteine to the conserved J-encoded phenylalanine. Sequences without an unambiguous match to a single V gene segment were excluded from the earlier analysis of 500 to 700 of the donors. In an earlier analysis of approximately 610 of the donors, V segments were called functional above 56.7% productive rearrangements and were called segregating when the between-donor standard deviation exceeded 5%. A statistical classification framework was built for diagnosing cytomegalovirus status from the catalog of TCR beta chain sequences. In a later analysis, V and J genes were assigned by comparing TCR nucleotide sequences against IMGT/GENE-DB human TR gene sequences. In a later analysis, CDR3 sequences and most-parsimonious VDJ recombination scenarios were assigned using the TCRdist pipeline. In a later analysis, each TCR beta chain was defined by its CDR3 amino acid sequence together with its V-gene family, and reads without a unique V-gene family were excluded. A later analysis removed 592 highly shared, low-generation-probability nucleotide sequences to deal with suspected cross-contamination and a sequencing artifact. For each public chain, a later analysis derived a clonal expansion index from normalized ranks of inferred template counts within each repertoire. In a later analysis, generation probabilities were computed with a VDJ recombination model fitted to out-of-frame rearrangements, and the resulting probabilities were checked against IGoR. Hypergeometric tests were used in a later analysis to score TCR-TCR, TCR-HLA and TCR-CMV co-occurrence, with a repertoire-size bias correction applied to the TCR pairs. In a later analysis, false discovery rates were estimated by permuting HLA or CMV assignments 20 times. A later analysis grouped co-occurring TCRs with DBSCAN, adding TCRdist sequence similarity when clustering within HLA-allele-positive subsets. Repertoires with fewer than 30,000 or more than 120,000 public chains, plus five repertoires with anomalous nucleotide sharing, were excluded from co-occurrence clustering. TCRdb holds this immuneACCESS table with in-frame rearrangements only. Some clones are missing; in checked studies, unresolved V genes explain under half, and the rest has no known cause. V and J calls and clone size are copied from that table; D and trimming were computed from the DNA. The sample table shows 120,000 to 150,000 clones, and 70% are seen once. The ten largest clones add up to approximately 1.6% of the sample.

These data belong to a study of cytomegalovirus exposure and HLA in healthy donors (dated by TCRdb to 2016 to 2017). Broadly, across the study: In an earlier analysis of roughly 590 of the donors, roughly 300 Gb of sequence data and 117 million unique TCR beta sequences from about 179 million T cells were reported. A later analysis re-analyzed previously published TCR beta repertoires from approximately 670 donors and added high-resolution HLA genotyping to study TCR occurrence patterns. In the later analysis, no new phenotypic data were used to find candidate immune exposures; instead, reliance was placed on TCR beta sequences and their occurrence across donors. About 310 gigabases of sequencing data and approximately 85 million unique TCR sequences were included in an early release covering about 600 HLA-typed donors. HLA typing covered class I and class II loci at four-digit resolution. Among around 400 genotyped donors of the cohort, an average of approximately 240,000 unique TCR beta nucleotide sequences was sequenced per donor, of which about 18% were non-productive. Of the roughly 420 genotyped donors, 65% to 90% were placed in the genetic ancestry cluster associated with self-reported Caucasian donors. The study was designed to test whether signatures of past pathogen exposure could be identified by cataloging public T cell receptors. Typing coverage varied by locus: roughly 620-630 donors for A, B, C, DRB1 and DQB1; roughly 560 for DQA1; over 600 for DPA1; approximately 490 for DPB1. Every discovery cohort repertoire had been produced on one sequencing platform. Donor age, sex, ethnicity and CMV serostatus were compiled together with the repertoire data. The study used immunosequencing to profile the T cell repertoires of approximately 690 subjects and linked those repertoires to cytomegalovirus serostatus. Besides the first cohort of roughly 700 subjects, a separate validation cohort made up of roughly 120 different subjects was used. About five DR-DQ haplotypes were treated as single units for association and clustering because of strong linkage in the cohort. To predict cytomegalovirus infection status, the study brought together high-throughput TCR immunosequencing, statistical association of individual TCRs with disease status, and machine learning. A later genetic analysis used genome-wide SNP genotypes for about 55% of the 666 donors, treating that subset as a discovery cohort. An earlier analysis of around 640 of the donors used high-throughput TCR beta sequencing to judge whether each TCR beta V gene segment behaved as functional or pseudogenic.

The cohort was made up of approximately 670 healthy bone marrow donors. Cohort members were all nominally healthy when sampled, although unrecorded immune exposures were likely present. The donor tested CMV seronegative, placing the donor among the 300 to 450 seronegative members of the cohort. A peripheral blood sample was provided by each donor, and peripheral blood mononuclear cells were used for TCR beta sequencing. Genomic DNA was extracted from the blood cell samples with the Qiagen DNeasy Blood Extraction Kit. The research as a whole found: In a later analysis, HLA-associated TCR beta chains were found to be more clonally expanded and to have lower generation probabilities than equally common non-associated chains. According to the authors, the approach could potentially be generalized to other disease states and immunological phenotypes. Because HLA typing was missing for some donors at each locus, association tests included only the typed subset. Immune exposure information for the cohort was limited to CMV serostatus. Because the 87-base-pair reads could not distinguish some IMGT-functional V segments, including TRBV6-2 and TRBV6-3, those segments were excluded. In both the original and validation cohorts, the classifier was reported to diagnose cytomegalovirus status with high specificity and sensitivity. In vitro tests confirmed that a few of the cytomegalovirus-associated TCR beta chains recognize cytomegalovirus antigens. Correlated functional status among segregating V segments might reflect linkage disequilibrium, but an unknown experimental factor could not be ruled out. A further reported finding was that TCR beta sequences accurately predicted the HLA-A and HLA-B alleles for most subjects in the first cohort. Most CMV-associated TCR beta chains appeared to be HLA-restricted in a later analysis, and the HLA associations seemed to be driven largely by CMV exposure. At a false discovery rate of 0.05, a later analysis linked 16,951 TCR beta sequences to specific HLA alleles. Several of the top co-occurrence clusters appeared to be linked to parvovirus B19, influenza, CMV and Epstein-Barr virus, according to a later analysis. While some public TCRs were present in many individuals, most TCR sequences turned up only very rarely across donors. A cluster of highly shared sequence variants was judged likely to be a technical artifact of the sequencing pipeline. In a later analysis, the rate of TCR association differed among HLA loci, with DRB1 alleles having the most associated TCRs and HLA-C alleles having the fewest. Only TCR beta chains were sequenced in this cohort, and the absence of alpha or paired-chain data limited detectable features. An association between a missense DCLRE1C variant and V-gene and J-gene trimming of TCR beta chains was found in a later genetic analysis and replicated in an independent cohort. A total of fewer than 200 TCR beta chains were listed by the study as associated with cytomegalovirus. According to a later genetic analysis, donors in an Asian-associated ancestry cluster had fewer N-insertions in productive TCRs than the approximately 690-donor mean. Approximately 18 rarely observed V segments, including chromosome 9 orphons, were excluded from the earlier analysis of some 590 of the donors because counts were too low. Presence/absence analyses assumed roughly uniform sequencing depth across donors, an assumption that may not hold. When HLA alleles, especially DR and DQ, strongly co-occurred, attributing TCR associations to individual alleles was difficult. Broadly in line with IMGT annotations, most TCR beta V segments showed up in productive rearrangements about 87% or about 30% of the time in an earlier analysis of approximately 600 of the donors.

The chain employs TRBV9 and TRBJ1-2, and the D gene may be TRBD1, 5 bases matching. Material for sequencing was PBMCs. The source of this sequence is a woman aged 25-40 years in good health and CMV-seronegative. The CDR3 protein sequence reads: CASSVGGDNYGYTF. Here is the DNA: TGTGCCAGCAGCGTAGGGGGGGATAACTATGGCTACACCTTC.